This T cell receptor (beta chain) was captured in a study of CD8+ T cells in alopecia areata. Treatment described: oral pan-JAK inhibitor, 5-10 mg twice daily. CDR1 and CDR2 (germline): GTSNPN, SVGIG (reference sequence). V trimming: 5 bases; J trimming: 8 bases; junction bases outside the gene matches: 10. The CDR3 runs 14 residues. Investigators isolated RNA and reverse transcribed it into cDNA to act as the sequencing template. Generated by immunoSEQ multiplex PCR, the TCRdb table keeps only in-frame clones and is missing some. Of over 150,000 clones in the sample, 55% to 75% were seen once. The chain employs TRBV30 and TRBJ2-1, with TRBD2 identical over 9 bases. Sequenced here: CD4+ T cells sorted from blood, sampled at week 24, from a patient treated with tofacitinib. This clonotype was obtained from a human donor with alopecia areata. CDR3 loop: CAWGSGLATHEQFF. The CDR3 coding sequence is TGTGCCTGGGGTAGTGGACTAGCGACCCATGAGCAGTTCTTC.